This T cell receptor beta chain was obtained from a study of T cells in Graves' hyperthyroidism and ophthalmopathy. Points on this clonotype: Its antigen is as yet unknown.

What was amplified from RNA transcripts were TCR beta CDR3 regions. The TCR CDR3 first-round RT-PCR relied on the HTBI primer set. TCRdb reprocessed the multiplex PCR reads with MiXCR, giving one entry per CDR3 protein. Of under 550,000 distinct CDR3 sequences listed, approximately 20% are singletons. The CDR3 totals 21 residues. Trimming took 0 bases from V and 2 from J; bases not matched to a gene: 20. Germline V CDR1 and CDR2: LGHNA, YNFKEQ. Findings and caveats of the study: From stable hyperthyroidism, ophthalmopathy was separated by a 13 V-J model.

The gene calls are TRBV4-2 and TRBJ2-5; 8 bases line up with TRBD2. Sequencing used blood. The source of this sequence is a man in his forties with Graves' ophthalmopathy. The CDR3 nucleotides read TGTGCCAGCAGCCAAGAGTTTCGAGAAGCGGGGGCCCCTGTAAGACAAGAGACCCAGTACTTC. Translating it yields CASSQEFREAGAPVRQETQYF.